This record covers a single TCR beta chain. As yet, its antigen is unknown. PCR involved 60 Vbeta and 13 Jbeta primers. Profiled with immunoSEQ multiplex PCR; TCRdb holds only in-frame clones, not every one. The sample shows about 200,000 clones, around 82% of them seen only once. This entry belongs to a study of cytomegalovirus exposure and HLA in healthy donors. Points from the study as a whole: An ancestry cluster, one associated with Asian ancestry, reportedly showed fewer N-insertions than the approximately 650-donor mean in a later analysis.

The sequence was collected from a woman aged 30 to 39 in good health and CMV-seronegative. Sample: PBMCs.

CDR3 loop: CASSRRGINTGELFF. The CDR3 region has the DNA TGTGCCAGCAGCAGGCGAGGGATCAACACCGGGGAGCTGTTTTTT. The rearrangement joins TRBV9 to TRBJ2-2; D might be TRBD2 (5 bases). CDR1 and CDR2 (germline): SGDLS, YYNGEE. Between the trimmed V and J ends, which lost 4 bases and 2 bases, there was a span of 12 bases. The length of the CDR3 is 15 residues. The whole variable domain, remainder taken from reference TRBV9 and TRBJ2-2, is DSGVTQTPKHLITATGQRVTLRCSPRSGDLSVYWYQQSLDQGLQFLIQYYNGEERAKGNILERFSAQQFPDLHSELNLSSLELGDSALYFCASSRRGINTGELFFGEGSRLTVL.